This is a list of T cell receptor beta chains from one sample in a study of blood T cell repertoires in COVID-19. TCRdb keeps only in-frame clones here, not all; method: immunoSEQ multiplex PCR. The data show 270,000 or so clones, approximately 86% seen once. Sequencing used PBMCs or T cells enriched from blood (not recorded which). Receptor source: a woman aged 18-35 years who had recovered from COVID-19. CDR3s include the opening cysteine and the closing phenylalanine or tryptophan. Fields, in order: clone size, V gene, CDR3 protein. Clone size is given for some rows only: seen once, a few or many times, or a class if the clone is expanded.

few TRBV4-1 CASSPAVGGQPQHF
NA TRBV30 CAWSAQTGGFTEAFF
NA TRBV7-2 CASSLVRGSGEQYF
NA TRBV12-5 CASALEREKLFF
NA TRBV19 CASSIDGTGGGNEQFF
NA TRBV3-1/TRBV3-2 CASSQDAGPGANVLTF
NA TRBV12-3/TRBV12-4 CASSLANGEAFF
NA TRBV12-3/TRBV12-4 CASSPLNGYTF
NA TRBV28 CASSSGGSGNTIYF
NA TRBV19 CASTRQGLSGANVLTF
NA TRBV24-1 CATSEHGTGAAGTQYF
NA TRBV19 CASSSDELAGGPDNEQFF
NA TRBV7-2 CASSLFGGSGNTIYF
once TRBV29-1 CSVRDRLTYSHKTYYGYTF
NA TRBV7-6 CASSLTSWGRREQFF
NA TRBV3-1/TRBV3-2 CASSQGRGPGPQHF
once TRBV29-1 CSVADFLGSSSDTQYF
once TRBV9 CASSAGLLADADNEQFF
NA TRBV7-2 CASRRGGTDTQYF
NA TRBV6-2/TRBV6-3 CASSFGQIYYGYTF
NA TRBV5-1 CASSLRGFTEAFF
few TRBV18 CASSPLGQSNSPLHF
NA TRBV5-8 CASSLEGWDRVADTQYF
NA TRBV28 CASSLGGPNSNQPQHF
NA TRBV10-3 CAIRDDRGSTNTGELFF
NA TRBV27 CASSSRTSGRTDTQYF
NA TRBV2 CANSTYMNTEAFF
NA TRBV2 CASSEPRQQGLGTDTQYF
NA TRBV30 CAWSPTGQGGQPQHF
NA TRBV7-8 CASSLGSLNEQFF
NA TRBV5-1 CASSLRTGTDTQYF
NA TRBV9 CASSVKGQETQYF
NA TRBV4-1 CASRQIGQRSSYEQYF
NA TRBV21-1 CASSKVSQRETQYF
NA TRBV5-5 CASSPRPEGVTGELFF
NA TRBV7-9 CASSLVGQGSYTF
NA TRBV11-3 CASSSARQSQETQYF
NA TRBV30 CAWSRGGQAGYEQYF
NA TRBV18 CASASLATDTQYF
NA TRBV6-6 CAIGGFSNTEAFF
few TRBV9 CASSVSSGTDTQYF
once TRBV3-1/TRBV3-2 CASSQSPAGFQETQYF
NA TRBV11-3 CASSLDLSFGEQFF
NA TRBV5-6 CASSSLGSVQETQYF